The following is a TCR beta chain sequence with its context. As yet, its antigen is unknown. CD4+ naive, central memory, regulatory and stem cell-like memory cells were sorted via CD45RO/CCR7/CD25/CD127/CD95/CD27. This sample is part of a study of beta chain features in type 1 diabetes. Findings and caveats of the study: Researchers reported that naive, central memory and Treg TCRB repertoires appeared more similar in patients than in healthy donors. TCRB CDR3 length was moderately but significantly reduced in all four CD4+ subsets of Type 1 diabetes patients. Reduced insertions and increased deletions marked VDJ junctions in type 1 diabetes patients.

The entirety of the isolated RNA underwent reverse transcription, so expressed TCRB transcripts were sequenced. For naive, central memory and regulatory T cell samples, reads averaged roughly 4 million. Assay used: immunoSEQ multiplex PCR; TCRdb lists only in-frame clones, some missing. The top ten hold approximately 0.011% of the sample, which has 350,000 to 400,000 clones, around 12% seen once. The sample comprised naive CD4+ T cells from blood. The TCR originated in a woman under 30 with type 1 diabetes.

The CDR3 protein is CATRVPSTDTQYF. CDR3 DNA: TGTGCCACCCGTGTCCCTAGCACAGATACGCAGTATTTT. The chain uses TRBV25-1 and TRBJ2-3, with D hard to call. Deletions cut 10 bases from V and 0 bases from J, with 11 bases between. Germline CDR1 and CDR2: MGHDK and SYGVNS. This CDR3 is 13 amino acids long.